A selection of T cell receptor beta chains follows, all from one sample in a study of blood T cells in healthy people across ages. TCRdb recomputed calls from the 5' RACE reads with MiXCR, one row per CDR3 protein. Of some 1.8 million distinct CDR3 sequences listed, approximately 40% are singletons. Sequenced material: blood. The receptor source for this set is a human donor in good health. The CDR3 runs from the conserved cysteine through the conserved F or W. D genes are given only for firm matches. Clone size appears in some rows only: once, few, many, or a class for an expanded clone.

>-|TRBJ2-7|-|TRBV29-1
TGCAGCGTCGCGCGGGGGCTAGCGGACTACGAGCAGTACTTC
CSVARGLADYEQYF
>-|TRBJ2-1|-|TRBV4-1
TGCGCCAGCAGCCAAGCACAGCGGGCCTCCTACAATGAGCAGTTCTTC
CASSQAQRASYNEQFF
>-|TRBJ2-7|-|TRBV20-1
TGCAGTGCTAGAGATATTGGATACGAGCAGTACTTC
CSARDIGYEQYF
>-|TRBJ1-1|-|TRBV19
TGTGCCAGTAGTATTCTCGCCGCCACTGAAGCTTTCTTT
CASSILAATEAFF
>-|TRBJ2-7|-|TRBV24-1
TGTGCCACCAGTGATTTGAGACTCCCGCAGTACTTC
CATSDLRLPQYF
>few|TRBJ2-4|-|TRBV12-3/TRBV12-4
TGTGCCAGCAGTCCCATAGGAGGAAACATTCAGTACTTC
CASSPIGGNIQYF
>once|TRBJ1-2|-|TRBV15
TGTGCCACCAGCAGATCCTCCCCTGAGGGAAACTATGGCTACACCTTC
CATSRSSPEGNYGYTF
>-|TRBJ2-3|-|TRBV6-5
TGTGCCAGCAGCCGACAGCCGGCGGGTCCCACAGATACGCAGTATTTT
CASSRQPAGPTDTQYF
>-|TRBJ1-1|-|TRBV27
TGTGCCAGCAGCCCTAACGGACGGGCTGAAGCTTTCTTT
CASSPNGRAEAFF
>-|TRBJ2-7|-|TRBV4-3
TGCGCCAGCAGCCAAGTTGCCAGCGCCTACGAGCAGTACTTC
CASSQVASAYEQYF
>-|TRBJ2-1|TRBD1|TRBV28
TGTGCCAGCACCATCTGGACAGGGAGCTCCTACAATGAGCAGTTCTTC
CASTIWTGSSYNEQFF
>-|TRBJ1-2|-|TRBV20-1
TGCAGTGCTACGGCGAGGACAGCCTATGGCTACACCTTC
CSATARTAYGYTF
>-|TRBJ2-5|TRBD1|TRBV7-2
TGTGCCAGCAGTAATCCGGGACAGGGGGGATTAGAGACCCATTACTTC
CASSNPGQGGLETHYF
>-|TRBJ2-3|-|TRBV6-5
TGTGCCAGCAGTTACTCTTCTAGGGACGATACGCAGTATTTT
CASSYSSRDDTQYF
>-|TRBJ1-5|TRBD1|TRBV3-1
TGTGCCAGCAGCCAAGCCTACCTTGGACAGGGGGCTGACCAGCCCCAGCATTTT
CASSQAYLGQGADQPQHF
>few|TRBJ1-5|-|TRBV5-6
TGTGCCAGCAGCTTTTGGGAGGGTGTAAAACAGCCCCAGCATTTT
CASSFWEGVKQPQHF
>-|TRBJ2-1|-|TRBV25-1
TGTGCCAGCAGTCTAGCCGGGGGCCCGCAGTTCTTC
CASSLAGGPQFF
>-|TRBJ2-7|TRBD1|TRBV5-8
TGTGCCAGCAGCCTAGGGTGGGACAGAGGACACGAGCAGTACTTC
CASSLGWDRGHEQYF
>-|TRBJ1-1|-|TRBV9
TGTGCCAGCAGCTCGGGCCCAGAAAGGGAAGCTTTCTTT
CASSSGPEREAFF
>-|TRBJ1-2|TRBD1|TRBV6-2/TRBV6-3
TGTGCCAGCACCTTGGGACAGGTCCTAAGGGGCTACACCTTC
CASTLGQVLRGYTF
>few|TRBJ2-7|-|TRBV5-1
TGCGCCAGCAGCTTTGGAGAAGCCGAGCAGTACTTC
CASSFGEAEQYF
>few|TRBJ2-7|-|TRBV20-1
TGCAGTGCTAGCGGCGGCAAACCTTACGAGCAGTACTTC
CSASGGKPYEQYF
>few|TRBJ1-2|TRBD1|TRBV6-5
TGTGCCAGCAGTTACTCGAGACCAGGGACAGGATACGCCTATGGCTACACCTTC
CASSYSRPGTGYAYGYTF
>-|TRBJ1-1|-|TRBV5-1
TGCGCCAGCAGCTCTGACGGAGGCACTGAAGCTTTCTTT
CASSSDGGTEAFF
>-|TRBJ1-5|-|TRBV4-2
TGTGCCAGCAGCCAAGATGGGAAGGCTAATCAGCCCCAGCATTTT
CASSQDGKANQPQHF
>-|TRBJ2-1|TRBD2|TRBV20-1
TGCAGTGCTAGACCATCTCGGCGGGGGGTGTTCAATGAGCAGTTCTTC
CSARPSRRGVFNEQFF
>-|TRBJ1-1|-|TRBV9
TGTGCCAGCAGCGCCACAGGGATTTACACTGAAGCTTTCTTT
CASSATGIYTEAFF
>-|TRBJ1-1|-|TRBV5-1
TGCGCCAGCAGCTTGGCGGGGGGGCCCGCACTAGGGGCTGAAGCTTTCTTT
CASSLAGGPALGAEAFF